The clone carrying this T cell receptor (beta chain) is a singleton in its sample. Its target is not known. This entry belongs to a study of STAT3 mutations in large granular lymphocyte leukemia. Study-wide results and caveats: At least one immunodominant TCR beta clonotype appeared in every T-cell large granular lymphocyte leukemia patient.

V lost 2 bases, J lost 6 bases, and 17 bases stayed unmatched. Germline values: CDR1 GTSNPN, CDR2 SVGIG (reference sequence). This CDR3 has 19 residues. TCRdb's copy holds only in-frame clones and misses some; the assay was immunoSEQ multiplex PCR. The sample holds roughly 1,700 clones, around 60% seen once. The V and J genes are TRBV30 and TRBJ2-7, with 15 positions matching TRBD2. The receptor comes from a woman in her 70s with T-cell large granular lymphocyte leukemia. Some clones in this sample may be carry-over from other donors' samples. The sample taken for sequencing was peripheral blood mononuclear cells. CDR3 nucleotide sequence: TGTGCCTGGAGTCCACTTCTTGGACTAGCGGGAGGGCCATCATCCGAGCAGTACTTC. Amino acid sequence: CAWSPLLGLAGGPSSEQYF.